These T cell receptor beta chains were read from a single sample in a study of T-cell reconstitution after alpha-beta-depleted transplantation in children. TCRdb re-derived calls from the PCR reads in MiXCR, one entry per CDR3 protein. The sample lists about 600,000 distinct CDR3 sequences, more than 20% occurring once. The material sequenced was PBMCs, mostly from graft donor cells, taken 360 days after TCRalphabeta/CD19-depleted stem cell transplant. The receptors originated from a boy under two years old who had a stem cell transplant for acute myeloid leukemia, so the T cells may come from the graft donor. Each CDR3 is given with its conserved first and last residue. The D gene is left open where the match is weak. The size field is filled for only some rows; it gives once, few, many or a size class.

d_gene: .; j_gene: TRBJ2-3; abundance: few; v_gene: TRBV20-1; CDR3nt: TGCAGTGCCCGGACGTATATGGTCACAGATACGCAGTATTTT; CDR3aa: CSARTYMVTDTQYF
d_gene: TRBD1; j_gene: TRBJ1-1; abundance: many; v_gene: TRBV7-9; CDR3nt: TGTGCCAGCAGCCCGACAGGGGGCAATAGGGAAAAAACTGAAGCTTTCTTT; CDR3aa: CASSPTGGNREKTEAFF
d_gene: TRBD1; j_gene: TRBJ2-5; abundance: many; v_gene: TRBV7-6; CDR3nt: TGTGCCAGCAGCGTGGGACAGGGGACGGAGACCCAGTACTTC; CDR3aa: CASSVGQGTETQYF
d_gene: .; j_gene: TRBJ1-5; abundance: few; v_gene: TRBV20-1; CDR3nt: TGCAGTGCTAGGGTCGGTTATCAGCCCCAGCATTTT; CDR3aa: CSARVGYQPQHF
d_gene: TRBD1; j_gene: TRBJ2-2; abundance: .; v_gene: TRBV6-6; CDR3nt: TGTGCCAGCAGACCGGGACAGGTCGGGGAGCTTTTTTTT; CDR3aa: CASRPGQVGELFF
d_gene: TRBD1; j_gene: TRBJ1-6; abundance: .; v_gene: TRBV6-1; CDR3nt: TGTGCCAGCAGAAAAAGGACAGGGGGAGATGTTTCTCCCCTCCACTTT; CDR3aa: CASRKRTGGDVSPLHF
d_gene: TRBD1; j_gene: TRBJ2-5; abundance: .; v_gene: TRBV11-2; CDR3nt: TGTGCCAGCAGCTTAGATCCGAGACAGGGGGAGACCCAGTACTTC; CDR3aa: CASSLDPRQGETQYF
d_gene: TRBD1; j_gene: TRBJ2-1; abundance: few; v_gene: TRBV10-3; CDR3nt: TGTGCCATCAGTGAGAGACAGGGAAATGAGCAGTTCTTC; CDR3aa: CAISERQGNEQFF
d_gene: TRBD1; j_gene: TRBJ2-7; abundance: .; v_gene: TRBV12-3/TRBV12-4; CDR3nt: TGTGCCAGCAGTTCCGGGACAGGTGTAAACGAGCAGTACTTC; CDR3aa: CASSSGTGVNEQYF
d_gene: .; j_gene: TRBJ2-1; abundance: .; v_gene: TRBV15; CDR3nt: TGTGCCACCAGCAGGAAAAGGCAGGGTAGAGATGAGCAGTTCTTC; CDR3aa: CATSRKRQGRDEQFF